This T cell receptor beta chain was sequenced in a study of blood T cell repertoires in COVID-19. As for the study in general: Acute-phase and convalescent COVID-19 samples originated in the United States, Italy and Spain. PBMCs, B-cell-depleted T cells, or T cells were the source of the cDNA or gDNA that made up the material.

Source study methods: Estimates of nucleated cell counts were drawn from the amplification of reference gene primers. Repertoires were generated with immunoSEQ multiplex PCR, while TCRdb's copy carries only in-frame clones and drops some. V and J calls and clone size follow that table, whereas D and trimming were derived from the DNA. The sample contains about 52,000 clones, 82% of which appear only once. V lost 7 bases to trimming and J lost 1 base, with 15 bases between them. There are 15 residues in the CDR3. Germline V CDR1 and CDR2: LNHDA, SQIVND (reference sequence). A Seattle source enrolled patients during active infection and followed them longitudinally.

V usage is TRBV19 and J usage is TRBJ2-3; D not certain. This TCR was sampled from a man aged 80 or over with COVID-19, enrolled during active disease. Sequences were obtained from peripheral blood. The CDR3 here is CASKSLGPRTDTQYF. The CDR3 DNA is TGTGCCAGTAAGTCTTTGGGCCCCCGCACAGATACGCAGTATTTT.